What follows describes a single TCR beta chain. The antigen is not known. Trimming pared 4 bases from V and 7 bases from J, leaving 17 bases between. This CDR3 contains 14 residues. Germline CDR1 LNHNV, CDR2 YYDKDF (reference sequence). These data come from a study of cytomegalovirus exposure and HLA in healthy donors. Study-level results: A later analysis reported that several of the most significant clusters appeared to be linked to common viral pathogens, among them Epstein-Barr virus. In an earlier analysis, about 87% or about 30%: the productive usage of most TCR beta V segments. Analysis was carried out at a later point, and it linked a missense DCLRE1C variant to TCR beta V- and J-gene trimming.

Amplification used 60 Vbeta primers and 13 Jbeta primers. The repertoire was sequenced with immunoSEQ multiplex PCR; TCRdb's copy has only in-frame clones and lacks some. Altogether roughly 230,000 clones are present, 80% to 95% being singletons, with the ten largest covering about 1.5%. The sequence was obtained from a girl aged 2 to 9 in good health and CMV-seronegative. The sample taken for sequencing was PBMCs. The V gene is TRBV15, the J gene TRBJ2-7; a possible D gene is TRBD2 (5 bases). The CDR3 region has the DNA TGTGCCACCAGCAACAGTTTCATCTCGGGGGAGCAGTACTTC. It specifies CATSNSFISGEQYF.